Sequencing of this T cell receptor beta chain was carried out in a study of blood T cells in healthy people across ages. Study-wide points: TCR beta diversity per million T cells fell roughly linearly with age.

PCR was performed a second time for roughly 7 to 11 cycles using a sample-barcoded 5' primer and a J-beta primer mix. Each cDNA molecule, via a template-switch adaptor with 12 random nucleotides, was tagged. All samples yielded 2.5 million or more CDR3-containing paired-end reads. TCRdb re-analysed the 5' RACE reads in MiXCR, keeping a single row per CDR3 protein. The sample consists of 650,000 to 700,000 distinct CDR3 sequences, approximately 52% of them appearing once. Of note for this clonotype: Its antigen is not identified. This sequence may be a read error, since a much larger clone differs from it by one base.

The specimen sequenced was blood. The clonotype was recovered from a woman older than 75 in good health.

The CDR3 bases are TGTGCCACCAGTGAGTCCCAGCGGGGGGCCGATGAGCAGTTCTTC. It specifies CATSESQRGADEQFF. The chain uses TRBV10-3 and TRBJ2-1; 9 bases match TRBD2. CDR3 size: 15 residues. CDR1 is ENHRY and CDR2 is SYGVKD in the germline V gene.